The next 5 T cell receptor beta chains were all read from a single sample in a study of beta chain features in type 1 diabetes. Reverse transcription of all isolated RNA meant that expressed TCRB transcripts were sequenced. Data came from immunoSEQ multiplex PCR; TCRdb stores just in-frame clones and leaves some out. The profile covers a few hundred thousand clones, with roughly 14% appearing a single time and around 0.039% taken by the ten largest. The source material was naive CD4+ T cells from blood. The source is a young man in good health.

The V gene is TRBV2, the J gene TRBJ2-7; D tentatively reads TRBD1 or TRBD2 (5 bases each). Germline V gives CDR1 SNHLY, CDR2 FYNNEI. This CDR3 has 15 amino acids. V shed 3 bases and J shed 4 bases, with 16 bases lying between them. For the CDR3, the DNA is TGTGCCAGCAGTGATAAGGCAGGAGGACATTACGAGCAGTACTTC. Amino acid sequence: CASSDKAGGHYEQYF.

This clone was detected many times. As DNA, the CDR3 is TGTGCCAGTGCTAAACTCGGGGCCAACGTCCTGACTTTC. This sequence encodes CASAKLGANVLTF. This rearrangement joins TRBV25-1 to TRBJ2-6; D remains unclear. CDR3 length: 13 amino acids. The ends were cut back, 9 bases at V and 4 bases at J, with 10 bases in the middle. CDR1 and CDR2 from the germline V gene are MGHDK and SYGVNS.

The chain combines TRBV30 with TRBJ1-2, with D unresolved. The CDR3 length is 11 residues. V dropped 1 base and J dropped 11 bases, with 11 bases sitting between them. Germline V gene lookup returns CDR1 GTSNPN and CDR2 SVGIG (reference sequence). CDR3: CAWSDRGPYTF. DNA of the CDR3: TGTGCCTGGAGTGATCGTGGACCATACACCTTC.

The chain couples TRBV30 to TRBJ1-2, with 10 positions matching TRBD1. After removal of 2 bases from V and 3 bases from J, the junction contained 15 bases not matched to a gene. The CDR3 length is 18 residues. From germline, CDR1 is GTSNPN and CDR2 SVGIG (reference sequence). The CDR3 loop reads CAWSPVGFRDRGYYGYTF. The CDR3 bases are TGTGCCTGGAGTCCCGTGGGGTTCCGGGACAGGGGCTACTATGGCTACACCTTC.

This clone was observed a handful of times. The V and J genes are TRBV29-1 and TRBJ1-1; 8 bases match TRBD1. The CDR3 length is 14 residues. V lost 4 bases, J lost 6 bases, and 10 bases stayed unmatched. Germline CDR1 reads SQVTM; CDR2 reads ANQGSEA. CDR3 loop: CSVATGALYSEAFF. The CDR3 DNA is TGCAGCGTTGCGACAGGGGCCCTCTACTCTGAAGCTTTCTTT.